The clone carrying this T cell receptor beta chain was detected a few times. Its matching antigen is unknown. This entry is derived from a study of blood T cells in healthy people across ages. Study details: Per two T cells, template switching captured roughly one barcoded beta molecule.

The CDR3 contains 14 residues. The V end lost 4 bases, the J end lost 3 bases, and 12 bases lay between the germline ends. From germline, CDR1 is SNHLY and CDR2 FYNNEI. General study results and limits: Naive T cell percentage showed a strong correlation with TCR beta diversity.

The second PCR ran roughly 6 to 11 cycles with a sample-barcoded 5' primer and J-beta primers. TCRdb re-derived calls from the 5' RACE reads in MiXCR, one entry per CDR3 protein. The sample lists 650,000 to 1,000,000 distinct CDR3 sequences, about 34% seen once, with over 10% in the top ten. This rearrangement joins TRBV2 to TRBJ1-1, with D perhaps TRBD1 (5 bases). The clonotype comes from a man younger than 35 in good health. Input material: blood. The CDR3 bases are TGTGCCAGCAGTGTGGCCAGGGCCCACACTGAAGCTTTCTTT. This translates into CASSVARAHTEAFF.